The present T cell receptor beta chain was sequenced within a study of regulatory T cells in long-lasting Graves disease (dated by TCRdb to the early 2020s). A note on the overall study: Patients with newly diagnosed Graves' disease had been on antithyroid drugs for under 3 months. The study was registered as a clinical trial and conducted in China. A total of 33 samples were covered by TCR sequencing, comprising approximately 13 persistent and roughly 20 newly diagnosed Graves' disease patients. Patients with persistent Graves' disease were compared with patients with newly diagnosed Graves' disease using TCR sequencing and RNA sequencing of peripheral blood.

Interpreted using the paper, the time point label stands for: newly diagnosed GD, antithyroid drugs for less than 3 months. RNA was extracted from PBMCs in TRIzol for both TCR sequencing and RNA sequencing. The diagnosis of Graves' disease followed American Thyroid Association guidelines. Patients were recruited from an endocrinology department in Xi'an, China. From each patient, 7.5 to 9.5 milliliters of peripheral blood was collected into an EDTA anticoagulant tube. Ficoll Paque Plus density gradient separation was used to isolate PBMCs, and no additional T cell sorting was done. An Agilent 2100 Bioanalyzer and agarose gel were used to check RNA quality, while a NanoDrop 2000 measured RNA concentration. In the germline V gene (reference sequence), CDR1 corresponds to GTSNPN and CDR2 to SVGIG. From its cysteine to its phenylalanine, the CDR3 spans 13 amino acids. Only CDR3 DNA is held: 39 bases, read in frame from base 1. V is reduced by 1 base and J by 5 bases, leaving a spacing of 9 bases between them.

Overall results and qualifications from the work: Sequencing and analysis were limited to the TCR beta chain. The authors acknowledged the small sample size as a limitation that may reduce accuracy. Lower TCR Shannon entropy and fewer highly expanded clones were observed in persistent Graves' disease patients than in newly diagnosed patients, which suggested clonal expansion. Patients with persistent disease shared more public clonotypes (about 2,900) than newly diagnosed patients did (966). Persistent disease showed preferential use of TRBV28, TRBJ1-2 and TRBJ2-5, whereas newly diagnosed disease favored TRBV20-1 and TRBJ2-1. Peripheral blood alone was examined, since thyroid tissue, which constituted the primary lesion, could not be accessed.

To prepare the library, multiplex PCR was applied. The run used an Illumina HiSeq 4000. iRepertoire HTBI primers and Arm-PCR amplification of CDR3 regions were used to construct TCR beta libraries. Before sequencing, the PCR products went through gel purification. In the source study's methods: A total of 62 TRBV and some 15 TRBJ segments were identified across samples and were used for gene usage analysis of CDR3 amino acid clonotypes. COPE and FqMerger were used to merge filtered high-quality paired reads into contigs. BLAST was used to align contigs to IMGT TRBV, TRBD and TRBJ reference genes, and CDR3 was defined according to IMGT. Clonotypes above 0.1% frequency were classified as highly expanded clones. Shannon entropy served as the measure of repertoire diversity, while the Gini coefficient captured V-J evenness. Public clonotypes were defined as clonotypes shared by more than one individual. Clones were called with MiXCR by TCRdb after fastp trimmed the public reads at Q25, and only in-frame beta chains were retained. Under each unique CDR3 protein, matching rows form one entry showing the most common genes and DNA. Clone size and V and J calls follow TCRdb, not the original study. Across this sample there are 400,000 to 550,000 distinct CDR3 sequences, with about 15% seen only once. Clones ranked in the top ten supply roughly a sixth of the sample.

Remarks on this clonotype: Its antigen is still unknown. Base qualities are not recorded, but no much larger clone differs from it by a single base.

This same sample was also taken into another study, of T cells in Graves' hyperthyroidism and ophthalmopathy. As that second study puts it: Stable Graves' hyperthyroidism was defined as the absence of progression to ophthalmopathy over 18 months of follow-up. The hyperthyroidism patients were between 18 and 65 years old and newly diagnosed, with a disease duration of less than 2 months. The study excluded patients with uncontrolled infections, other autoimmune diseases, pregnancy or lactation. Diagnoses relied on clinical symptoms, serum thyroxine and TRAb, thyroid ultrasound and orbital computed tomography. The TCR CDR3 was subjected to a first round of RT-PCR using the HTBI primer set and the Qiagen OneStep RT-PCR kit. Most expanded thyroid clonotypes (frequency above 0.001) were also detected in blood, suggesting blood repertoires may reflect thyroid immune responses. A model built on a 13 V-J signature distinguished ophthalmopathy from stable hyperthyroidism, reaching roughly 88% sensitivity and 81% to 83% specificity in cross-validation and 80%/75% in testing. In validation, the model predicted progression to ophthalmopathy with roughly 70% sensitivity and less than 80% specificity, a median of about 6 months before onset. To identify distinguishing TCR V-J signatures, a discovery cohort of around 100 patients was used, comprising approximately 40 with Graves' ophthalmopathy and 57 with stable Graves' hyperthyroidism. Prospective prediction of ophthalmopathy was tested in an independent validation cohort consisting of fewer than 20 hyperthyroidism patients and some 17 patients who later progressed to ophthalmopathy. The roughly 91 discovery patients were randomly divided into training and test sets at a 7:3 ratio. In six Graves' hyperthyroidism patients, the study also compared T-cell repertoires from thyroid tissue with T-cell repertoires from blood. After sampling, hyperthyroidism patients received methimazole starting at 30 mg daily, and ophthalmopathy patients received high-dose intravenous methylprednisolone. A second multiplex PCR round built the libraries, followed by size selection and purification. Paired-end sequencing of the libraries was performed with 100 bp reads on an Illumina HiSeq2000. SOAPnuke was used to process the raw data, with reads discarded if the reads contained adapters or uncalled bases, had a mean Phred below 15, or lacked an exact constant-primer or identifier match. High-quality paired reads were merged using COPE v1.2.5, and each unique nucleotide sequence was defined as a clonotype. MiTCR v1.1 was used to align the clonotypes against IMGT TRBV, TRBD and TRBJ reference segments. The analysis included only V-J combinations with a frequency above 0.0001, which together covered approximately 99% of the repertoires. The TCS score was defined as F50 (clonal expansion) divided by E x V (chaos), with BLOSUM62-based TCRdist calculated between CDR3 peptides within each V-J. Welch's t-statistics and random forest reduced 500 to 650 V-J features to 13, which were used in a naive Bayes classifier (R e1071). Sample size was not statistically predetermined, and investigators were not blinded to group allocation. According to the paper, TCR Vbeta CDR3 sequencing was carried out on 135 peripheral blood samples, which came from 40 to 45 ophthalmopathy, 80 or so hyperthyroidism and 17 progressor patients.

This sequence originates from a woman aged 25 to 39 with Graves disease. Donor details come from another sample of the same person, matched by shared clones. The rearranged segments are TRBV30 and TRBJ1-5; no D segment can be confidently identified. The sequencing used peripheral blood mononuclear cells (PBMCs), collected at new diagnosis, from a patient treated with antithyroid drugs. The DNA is TGTGCCTGGAGTGGGCAGGCCGATCAGCCCCAGCATTTT. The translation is CAWSGQADQPQHF.